This entry features one T cell receptor (beta chain) sequence. In this sample, this clonotype turned up many times. This receptor's antigen is unknown. No qualities accompany the bases; no much larger clone lies one base away. Amplification of TCR beta CDR3 regions was carried out from RNA transcripts. The first round of RT-PCR for the TCR CDR3 was performed with the HTBI primer set and the Qiagen OneStep RT-PCR kit. The libraries were constructed in a second round of multiplex PCR and then size-selected and purified. Libraries were sequenced paired-end with 100 bp reads on an Illumina HiSeq2000. For the original study's pipeline: SOAPnuke was used to process the raw data, with reads discarded if the reads contained adapters or uncalled bases, had a mean Phred below 15, or lacked an exact constant-primer or identifier match. High-quality paired reads were merged with COPE v1.2.5, and unique nucleotide sequences were defined as clonotypes. MiTCR v1.1 was used to align the clonotypes against IMGT TRBV, TRBD and TRBJ reference segments. The analysis included only V-J combinations with a frequency above 0.0001, which together covered 99% to 99.2% of the repertoires. The TCS score was defined as the ratio of F50 (clonal expansion) to E x V (chaos), calculated using BLOSUM62-based TCRdist between CDR3 peptides within each V-J. Welch's t-statistics and random forest reduced fewer than 550 V-J features to about 13, which were used in a naive Bayes classifier (R e1071). The raw public reads went through TCRdb reprocessing: fastp at Q25, MiXCR clone calling, in-frame beta chains kept. Every CDR3 protein is listed once, alongside the most common genes and DNA of its rows. In this record, the V and J calls reflect TCRdb's handling and not the investigators' own analysis. Across this sample there are 300,000 to 350,000 distinct CDR3 sequences, with around 20% seen only once. Of the sample, over 40% falls within the top ten clones.

This record belongs to a study of T cells in Graves' hyperthyroidism and ophthalmopathy (dated by TCRdb to between 2019 and 2020). About the full investigation: Peripheral blood was collected at initial diagnosis, before any treatment. To identify distinguishing TCR V-J signatures, a discovery cohort of 90 to 100 patients was used, comprising 40 to 45 with Graves' ophthalmopathy and some 57 with stable Graves' hyperthyroidism. Whether ophthalmopathy could be predicted prospectively was tested in an independent validation cohort made up of some 20 hyperthyroidism patients plus 17 patients who later progressed to ophthalmopathy. The 100 or so discovery patients were divided at random into training and test sets in a 7:3 ratio. In roughly six Graves' hyperthyroidism patients, the study also compared T-cell repertoires from thyroid tissue with T-cell repertoires from blood. After sampling, hyperthyroidism patients received methimazole starting at 30 mg daily, and ophthalmopathy patients received high-dose intravenous methylprednisolone. The paper reports TCR Vbeta CDR3 sequencing of approximately 140 peripheral blood samples: approximately 43 ophthalmopathy, over 70 hyperthyroidism and around 17 progressor patients. Beyond this particular receptor, the publication reports: A 13 V-J signature model separated ophthalmopathy from stable hyperthyroidism, with approximately 87% sensitivity and roughly 81% specificity in cross-validation and 80%/75% in testing. No statistical method was used to fix the sample size in advance, and group allocation was not hidden from the investigators. In validation, the model predicted progression to ophthalmopathy a median of roughly 6.2 months before onset, with around 70% sensitivity and roughly 77% specificity. Most expanded thyroid clonotypes (frequency above 0.001) were also detected in blood, a finding suggesting that blood repertoires may reflect thyroid immune responses.

The V and J ends are trimmed by 6 bases and 5 bases, leaving 16 bases between them. The CDR3, from cysteine to phenylalanine, totals 14 residues. CDR3 DNA is the only sequence kept; it has 42 bases, read in frame from the first base. A patient counted as having stable Graves' hyperthyroidism if no progression to ophthalmopathy occurred over 18 months of follow-up. Hyperthyroidism patients were aged 18 to 65 years and newly diagnosed, with disease duration of less than 2 months. Exclusion was applied to patients with uncontrolled infections, other autoimmune diseases, pregnancy or lactation. Diagnoses were established on the basis of clinical symptoms, serum thyroxine and TRAb, thyroid ultrasound, and orbital computed tomography. Ficoll-Paque density gradient centrifugation was used to isolate PBMCs from approximately 10 ml of fresh peripheral blood. Total RNA was extracted using Trizol reagent, and RNA quality was assessed on an Agilent 2100 Bioanalyzer.

Material for sequencing was blood. The chain was built from TRBV12-3 or TRBV12-4 and TRBJ1-2; a tentative D call is TRBD1 (6 bases match). The TCR sequence derives from a woman in her forties or fifties with Graves' hyperthyroidism. The CDR3: CASRIGGAGYGYTF. The DNA is TGTGCCAGCAGGATTGGGGGCGCGGGTTATGGCTACACCTTC.